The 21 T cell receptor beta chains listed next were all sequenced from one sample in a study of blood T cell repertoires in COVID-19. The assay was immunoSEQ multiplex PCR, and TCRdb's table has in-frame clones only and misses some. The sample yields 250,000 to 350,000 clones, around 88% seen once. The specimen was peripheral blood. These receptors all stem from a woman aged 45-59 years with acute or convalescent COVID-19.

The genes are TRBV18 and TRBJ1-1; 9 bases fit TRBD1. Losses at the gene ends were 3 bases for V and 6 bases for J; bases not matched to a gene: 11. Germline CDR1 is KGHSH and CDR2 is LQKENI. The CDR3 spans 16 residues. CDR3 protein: CASSPRTGQGSSEAFF. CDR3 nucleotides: TGTGCCAGCTCACCCCGCACGGGACAGGGCTCTTCTGAAGCTTTCTTT.

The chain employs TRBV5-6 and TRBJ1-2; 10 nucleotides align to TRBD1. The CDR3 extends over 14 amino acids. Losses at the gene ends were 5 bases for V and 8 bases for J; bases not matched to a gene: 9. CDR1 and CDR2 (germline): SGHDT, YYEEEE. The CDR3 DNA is TGTGCCAGCAGTTCAAGACAGGGGGCTCGGGGCTACACCTTC. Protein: CASSSRQGARGYTF. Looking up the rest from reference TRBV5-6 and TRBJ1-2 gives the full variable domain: DAGVTQSPTHLIKTRGQQVTLRCSPKSGHDTVSWYQQALGQGPQFIFQYYEEEERQRGNFPDRFSGHQFPNYSSELNVNALLLGDSALYLCASSSRQGARGYTFGSGTRLTVV.

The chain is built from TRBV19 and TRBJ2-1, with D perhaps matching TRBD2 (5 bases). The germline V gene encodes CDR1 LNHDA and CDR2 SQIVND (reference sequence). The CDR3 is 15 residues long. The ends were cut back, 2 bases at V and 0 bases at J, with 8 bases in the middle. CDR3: CASSIRGNSYNEQFF. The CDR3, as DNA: TGTGCCAGTAGTATAAGAGGGAACTCCTACAATGAGCAGTTCTTC.

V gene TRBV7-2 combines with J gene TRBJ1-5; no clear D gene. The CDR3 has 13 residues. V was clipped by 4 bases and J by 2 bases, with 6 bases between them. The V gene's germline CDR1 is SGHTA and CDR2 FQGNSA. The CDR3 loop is CASSSEGNQPQHF. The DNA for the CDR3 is TGTGCCAGCAGCTCCGAGGGCAATCAGCCCCAGCATTTT. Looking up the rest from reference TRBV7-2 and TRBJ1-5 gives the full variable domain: GAGVSQSPSNKVTEKGKDVELRCDPISGHTALYWYRQSLGQGLEFLIYFQGNSAPDKSGLPSDRFSAERTGGSVSTLTIQRTQQEDSAVYLCASSSEGNQPQHFGDGTRLSIL.

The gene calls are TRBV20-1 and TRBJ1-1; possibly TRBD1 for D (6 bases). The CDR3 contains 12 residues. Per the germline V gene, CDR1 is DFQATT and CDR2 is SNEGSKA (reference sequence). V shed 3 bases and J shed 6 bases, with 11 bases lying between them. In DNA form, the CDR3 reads TGCAGTGCTAGTCGGGGGGGCGCTGAAGCTTTCTTT. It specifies CSASRGGAEAFF.

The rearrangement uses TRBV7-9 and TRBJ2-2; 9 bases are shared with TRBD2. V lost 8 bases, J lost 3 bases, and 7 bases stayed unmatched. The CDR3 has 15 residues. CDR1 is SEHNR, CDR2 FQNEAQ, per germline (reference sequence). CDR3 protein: CASRRGRDYTGELFF. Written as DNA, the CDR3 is TGTGCCAGCCGTCGCGGGAGGGATTACACCGGGGAGCTGTTTTTT.

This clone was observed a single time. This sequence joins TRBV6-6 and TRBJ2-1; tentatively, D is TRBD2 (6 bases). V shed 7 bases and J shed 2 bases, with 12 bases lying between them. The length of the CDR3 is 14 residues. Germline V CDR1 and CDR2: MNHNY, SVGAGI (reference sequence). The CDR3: CASNLAYTYNEQFF. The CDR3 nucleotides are TGTGCCAGCAACCTAGCGTATACCTACAATGAGCAGTTCTTC.

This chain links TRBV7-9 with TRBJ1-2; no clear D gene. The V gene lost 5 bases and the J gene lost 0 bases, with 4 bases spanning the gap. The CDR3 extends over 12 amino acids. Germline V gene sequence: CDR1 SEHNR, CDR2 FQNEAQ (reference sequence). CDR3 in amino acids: CASSRPNYGYTF. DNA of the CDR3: TGTGCCAGCAGCCGTCCTAACTATGGCTACACCTTC. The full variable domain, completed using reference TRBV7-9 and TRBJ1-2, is DTGVSQNPRHKITKRGQNVTFRCDPISEHNRLYWYRQTLGQGPEFLTYFQNEAQLEKSRLLSDRFSAERPKGSFSTLEIQRTEQGDSAMYLCASSRPNYGYTFGSGTRLTVV.

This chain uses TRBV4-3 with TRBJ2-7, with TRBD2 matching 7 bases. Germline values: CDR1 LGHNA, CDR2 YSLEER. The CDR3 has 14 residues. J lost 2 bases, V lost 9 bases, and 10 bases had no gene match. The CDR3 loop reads CASSSAAGPYEQYF. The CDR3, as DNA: TGCGCCAGTTCTTCTGCAGCGGGACCCTACGAGCAGTACTTC.

CDR3 region: CASSLTQKDTEAFF. Here the CDR3 DNA reads TGTGCCAGCAGCTTGACTCAGAAGGACACTGAAGCTTTCTTT. This sequence joins TRBV11-2 and TRBJ1-1; D unclear. The V gene lost 3 bases and the J gene lost 3 bases, with 11 bases spanning the gap. CDR3 length: 14 amino acids. CDR1 SGHAT and CDR2 FQNNGV come from the germline V gene.

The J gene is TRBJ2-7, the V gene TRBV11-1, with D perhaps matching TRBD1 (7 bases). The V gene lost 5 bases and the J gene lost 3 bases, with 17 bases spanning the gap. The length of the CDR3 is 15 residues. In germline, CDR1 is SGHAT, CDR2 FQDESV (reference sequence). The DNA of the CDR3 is TGTGCCAGCAGCCCGGACTCAGGGGGGAGCTACGAGCAGTACTTC. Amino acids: CASSPDSGGSYEQYF. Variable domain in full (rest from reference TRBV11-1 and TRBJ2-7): EAEVAQSPRYKITEKSQAVAFWCDPISGHATLYWYRQILGQGPELLVQFQDESVVDDSQLPKDRFSAERLKGVDSTLKIQPAELGDSAMYLCASSPDSGGSYEQYFGPGTRLTVT.

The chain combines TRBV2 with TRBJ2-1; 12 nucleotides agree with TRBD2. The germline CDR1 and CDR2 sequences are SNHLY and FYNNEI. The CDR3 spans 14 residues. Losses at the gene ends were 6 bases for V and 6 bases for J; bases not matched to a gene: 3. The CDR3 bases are TGTGCCAGCAGGTTACTAGCGGGAGGCAATGAGCAGTTCTTC. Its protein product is CASRLLAGGNEQFF.

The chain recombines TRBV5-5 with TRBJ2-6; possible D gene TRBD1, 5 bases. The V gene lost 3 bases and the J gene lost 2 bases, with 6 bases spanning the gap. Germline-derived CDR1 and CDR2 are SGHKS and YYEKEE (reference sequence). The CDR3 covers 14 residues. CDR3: CASSSDTGANVLTF. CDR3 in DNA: TGTGCCAGCAGCTCGGACACTGGGGCCAACGTCCTGACTTTC. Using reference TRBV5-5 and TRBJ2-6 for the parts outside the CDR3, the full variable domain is DAGVTQSPTHLIKTRGQQVTLRCSPISGHKSVSWYQQVLGQGPQFIFQYYEKEERGRGNFPDRFSARQFPNYSSELNVNALLLGDSALYLCASSSDTGANVLTFGAGSRLTVL.

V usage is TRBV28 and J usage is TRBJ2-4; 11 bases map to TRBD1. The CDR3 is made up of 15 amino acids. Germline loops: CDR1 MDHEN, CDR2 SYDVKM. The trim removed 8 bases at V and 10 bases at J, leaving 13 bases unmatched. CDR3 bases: TGTGCCAGCTGCTCAGGGGGGACAGGGGGACCGATTCAGTACTTC. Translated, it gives CASCSGGTGGPIQYF.

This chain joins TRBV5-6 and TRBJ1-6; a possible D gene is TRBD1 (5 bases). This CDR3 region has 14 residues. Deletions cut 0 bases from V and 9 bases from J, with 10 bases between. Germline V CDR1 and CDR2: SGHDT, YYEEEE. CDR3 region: CASSLAGTLSPLHF. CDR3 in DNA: TGTGCCAGCAGCTTGGCAGGGACTCTTTCACCCCTCCACTTT.

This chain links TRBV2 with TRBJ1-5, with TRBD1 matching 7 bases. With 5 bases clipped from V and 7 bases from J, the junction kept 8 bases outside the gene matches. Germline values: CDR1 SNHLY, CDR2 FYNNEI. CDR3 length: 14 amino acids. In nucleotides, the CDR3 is TGTGCCAGCAGTAAAGACAGGGTGGAGCAGCCCCAGCATTTT. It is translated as CASSKDRVEQPQHF.

This CDR3 is CASSGQDPTGELFF. CDR3 coding DNA: TGTGCCAGCAGTGGACAGGATCCCACCGGGGAGCTGTTTTTT. The rearrangement joins TRBV2 to TRBJ2-2; D is perhaps TRBD1 (6 bases). Germline values: CDR1 SNHLY, CDR2 FYNNEI. The CDR3 is 14 residues long. The V end lost 4 bases, the J end lost 4 bases, and 10 bases lay between the germline ends.

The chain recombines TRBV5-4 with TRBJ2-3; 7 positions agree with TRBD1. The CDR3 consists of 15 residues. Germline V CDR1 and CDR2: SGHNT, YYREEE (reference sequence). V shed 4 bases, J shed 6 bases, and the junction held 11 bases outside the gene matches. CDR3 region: CASSDTGQPTDTQYF. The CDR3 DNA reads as TGTGCCAGCAGCGACACGGGACAGCCAACGGATACGCAGTATTTT.

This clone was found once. The CDR3 coding sequence is TGTGCCACCGGGACAGGGGGCACCGGGGAGCTGTTTTTT. Protein: CATGTGGTGELFF. The chain carries TRBV10-3 and TRBJ2-2; 11 nucleotides align to TRBD1. CDR1 is ENHRY and CDR2 is SYGVKD in the germline V gene. J gave up 4 bases and V 10 bases, and 2 bases lay outside the gene matches. The CDR3 runs to 13 residues.

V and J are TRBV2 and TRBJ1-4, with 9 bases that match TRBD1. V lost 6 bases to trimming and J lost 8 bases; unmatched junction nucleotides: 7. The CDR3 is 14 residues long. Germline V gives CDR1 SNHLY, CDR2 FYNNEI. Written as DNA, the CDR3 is TGTGCCAGCAGATCCGGGACAGGGAACGAAAAACTGTTTTTT. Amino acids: CASRSGTGNEKLFF.

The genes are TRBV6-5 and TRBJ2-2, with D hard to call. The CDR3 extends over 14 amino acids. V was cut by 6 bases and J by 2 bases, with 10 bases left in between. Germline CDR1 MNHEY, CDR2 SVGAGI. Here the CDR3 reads CASRLQPNTGELFF. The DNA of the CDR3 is TGTGCCAGCAGACTCCAACCTAACACCGGGGAGCTGTTTTTT.